These 31 T cell receptor beta chains were all obtained from the same sample, sequenced in a study of control samples from healthy donors and cancer patients. Profiling relied on immunoSEQ multiplex PCR, and the TCRdb table lists in-frame clones only, not all of them. The profile shows about 180,000 clones, around 91% of them singletons. The sample comprised blood. These receptors originate from a woman in her forties or fifties in good health.

This clone turned up a few times. The chain uses TRBV3-1 (or the pseudogene TRBV3-2) and TRBJ1-6; weak D call: TRBD1 (6 bases). The germline V gene encodes CDR1 LGHDT and CDR2 YNNKEL (reference sequence). The CDR3 is made up of 14 amino acids. V lost 5 bases and J lost 9, with 14 bases in between. CDR3 in amino acids: CASSGRTVLSPLHF. The DNA of the CDR3 is TGTGCCAGCAGCGGACGGACAGTTCTTTCACCCCTCCACTTT.

This chain links TRBV19 with TRBJ2-7; the match to TRBD2 covers 7 bases. Germline loops: CDR1 LNHDA, CDR2 SQIVND (reference sequence). The CDR3 runs to 15 residues. With 6 bases clipped from V and 0 bases from J, the junction kept 8 bases outside the gene matches. Written as DNA, the CDR3 is TGTGCCAGTAGCTCAAGCGGGGCTTACTCCTACGAGCAGTACTTC. This translates into CASSSSGAYSYEQYF.

The chain joins TRBV5-5 to TRBJ2-3; TRBD2 agrees at 7 bases. V was clipped by 1 base and J by 4 bases; unmatched bases: 6. Germline CDR1 reads SGHKS; CDR2 reads YYEKEE (reference sequence). The CDR3 extends over 15 amino acids. CDR3 bases: TGTGCCAGCAGCTTGATTGCGGGAGCTCCAGATACGCAGTATTTT. Translation: CASSLIAGAPDTQYF. Filled out from reference TRBV5-5 and TRBJ2-3, the complete variable domain reads DAGVTQSPTHLIKTRGQQVTLRCSPISGHKSVSWYQQVLGQGPQFIFQYYEKEERGRGNFPDRFSARQFPNYSSELNVNALLLGDSALYLCASSLIAGAPDTQYFGPGTRLTVL.

The J gene is TRBJ1-3, the V gene TRBV28; a weak D match, TRBD1 (5 bases). Deletions cut 5 bases from V and 0 bases from J, with 14 bases between. This CDR3 is 16 amino acids long. Germline V gives CDR1 MDHEN, CDR2 SYDVKM. CDR3 sequence (DNA): TGTGCCAGCAGTCCCAGCTCAGGGATCTCTGGAAACACCATATATTTT. It translates to CASSPSSGISGNTIYF.

The chain couples TRBV7-2 to TRBJ2-1; 11 positions agree with TRBD1. The CDR3 has 15 amino acids. The junction had 2 bases not matched to a gene; V was cut back by 5 bases and J by 2 bases. From germline, CDR1 is SGHTA and CDR2 FQGNSA. CDR3 coding DNA: TGTGCCAGCAGCCAGGGACAGGGGGCCTACAATGAGCAGTTCTTC. This translates into CASSQGQGAYNEQFF.

The gene calls are TRBV5-4 and TRBJ2-5; 14 bases fit TRBD2. CDR1 SGHNT and CDR2 YYREEE come from the germline V gene (reference sequence). The CDR3 spans 15 residues. Germline trimming cut 4 bases from V and 5 bases from J; bases unmatched to any gene: 4. The CDR3 bases are TGTGCCAGCAGCCCCCGACTAGCGGGGGGGGAGACCCAGTACTTC. This gives the protein CASSPRLAGGETQYF.

The chain couples TRBV28 to TRBJ1-2; 8 bases agree with TRBD1. Germline-derived CDR1 and CDR2 are MDHEN and SYDVKM. The CDR3 contains 12 residues. V shed 7 bases and J 7 bases; nucleotides not matched to a gene: 5. Here the CDR3 DNA reads TGTGCCAGCAATCAGGGGGCTCGTGGCTACACCTTC. Translation gives CASNQGARGYTF.

The chain recombines TRBV10-3 with TRBJ1-6; maybe TRBD1 (6 bases). The CDR3 runs 14 residues. Trimming cost V 4 bases and J 4 bases, with 8 bases left between them. The germline gives CDR1 ENHRY, CDR2 SYGVKD. The CDR3 sequence is CAISVGTYNSPLHF. The CDR3 nucleotides read TGTGCCATCAGTGTGGGGACATATAATTCACCCCTCCACTTT.

This clone was detected only once. The CDR3 reads CATTSGVRWYGYTF. For the CDR3, the DNA is TGTGCCACTACCTCGGGAGTGCGATGGTATGGCTACACCTTC. The chain carries TRBV19 and TRBJ1-2; D unresolved. The CDR3 loop spans 14 amino acids. Germline V gene sequence: CDR1 LNHDA, CDR2 SQIVND (reference sequence). Trimming left V 10 bases short and J 5 bases short, with 20 bases between.

The CDR3 sequence is CASSPLMTGPFYGYTF. In DNA, the CDR3 is TGTGCCAGTAGTCCCCTGATGACAGGGCCATTCTATGGCTACACCTTC. V gene TRBV19 combines with J gene TRBJ1-2; the match to TRBD1 covers 7 bases. V shed 5 bases and J 4 bases; nucleotides not matched to a gene: 13. CDR1 is LNHDA, CDR2 SQIVND, per germline (reference sequence). The CDR3 has 16 amino acids.

The V gene is TRBV10-2, the J gene TRBJ1-1; no reliable D call. The CDR3 runs to 12 residues. The germline gives CDR1 WSHSY, CDR2 SAAADI. The V gene lost 3 bases and the J gene lost 1 base, with 3 bases spanning the gap. The CDR3 sequence is CASSERNTEAFF. CDR3 bases: TGCGCCAGCAGTGAAAGGAACACTGAAGCTTTCTTT.

This chain links TRBV9 with TRBJ1-6; D is perhaps TRBD1 (6 bases). The ends were cut back, 7 bases at V and 6 bases at J, with 17 bases in the middle. The CDR3 runs to 15 residues. Germline assignment: CDR1 SGDLS and CDR2 YYNGEE. The CDR3 coding sequence is TGTGCCAGCGGACGAAGCGGGGGCCTTAATTCACCCCTCCACTTT. Translated: CASGRSGGLNSPLHF.

V is TRBV2 and J is TRBJ1-3; D is perhaps TRBD1 (5 bases). The CDR3 contains 13 residues. V gave up 3 bases and J gave up 4 bases, with 7 bases separating them. Germline assignment: CDR1 SNHLY and CDR2 FYNNEI. This CDR3 is CASSEDKGNTIYF. CDR3 coding DNA: TGTGCCAGCAGTGAGGACAAAGGAAACACCATATATTTT. The full variable domain, rest sourced from reference TRBV2 and TRBJ1-3, is EPEVTQTPSHQVTQMGQEVILRCVPISNHLYFYWYRQILGQKVEFLVSFYNNEISEKSEIFDDQFSVERPDGSNFTLKIRSTKLEDSAMYFCASSEDKGNTIYFGEGSWLTVV.

This chain connects TRBV18 to TRBJ1-1; D is perhaps TRBD1 (5 bases). CDR1 is KGHSH, CDR2 LQKENI, per germline. This CDR3 comprises 14 residues. V lost 4 bases, J lost 1 base, and 10 bases lay in between. CDR3 amino acids: CASSLSTENTEAFF. The CDR3 DNA sequence: TGTGCCAGCTCACTTTCGACAGAGAACACTGAAGCTTTCTTT.

This rearrangement joins TRBV18 to TRBJ1-2, with D perhaps TRBD1 (5 bases). Between the trimmed V and J ends, which lost 4 bases and 0 bases, there was a span of 18 bases. This CDR3 has 17 amino acids. The V gene's germline CDR1 is KGHSH and CDR2 LQKENI. For the CDR3, the DNA is TGTGCCAGCTCACAAGCCCTTAGCGGGGGTCCTAACTATGGCTACACCTTC. It is translated as CASSQALSGGPNYGYTF.

J is TRBJ2-5 and V is TRBV5-1; 11 positions agree with TRBD2. Germline V gene data show CDR1 as SGHRS and CDR2 as YFSETQ. V was clipped by 3 bases and J by 3 bases; unmatched bases: 1. The CDR3 loop spans 14 amino acids. The CDR3 loop is CASSSLAGEETQYF. The CDR3, as DNA: TGCGCCAGCAGCTCACTAGCGGGGGAAGAGACCCAGTACTTC.

CDR3 nucleotide sequence: TGTGCCAGCAGCTTGGCCGGACCGCGTGCGACTTATGGCTACACCTTC. Translating it yields CASSLAGPRATYGYTF. This chain connects TRBV5-6 to TRBJ1-2; D not certain. The CDR3 is 16 residues long. Germline V gene data show CDR1 as SGHDT and CDR2 as YYEEEE. V was shortened by 0 bases and J by 5 bases, with 17 bases between the two germline ends.

This clone was seen a single time. The CDR3: CASSYTPGGTTNTGELFF. DNA of the CDR3: TGTGCCAGCAGTTACACACCCGGGGGGACGACGAACACCGGGGAGCTGTTTTTT. This rearrangement joins TRBV6-2 or TRBV6-3 to TRBJ2-2, with 7 bases matching TRBD2. V was clipped by 2 bases and J by 0 bases; unmatched bases: 9. The germline gives CDR1 MNHEY, CDR2 SVGEGT. This CDR3 contains 18 residues.

The chain links TRBV30 to TRBJ2-1, with 7 bases aligning to TRBD1. Germline values: CDR1 GTSNPN, CDR2 SVGIG (reference sequence). The CDR3 totals 13 residues. The CDR3 region is CACHRTGGNEQFF. The CDR3 DNA sequence: TGTGCTTGTCACCGGACAGGAGGTAATGAGCAGTTCTTC.

The chain couples TRBV6-2 or TRBV6-3 to TRBJ2-5; 8 positions match TRBD2. The germline CDR1 and CDR2 sequences are MNHEY and SVGEGT. Trimming at V came to 1 base and at J to 1 base, leaving 5 bases not matched to a gene. This CDR3 spans 16 amino acids. CDR3 amino acids: CASSYFSGGVQETQYF. CDR3 coding DNA: TGTGCCAGCAGTTACTTCTCCGGGGGGGTCCAAGAGACCCAGTACTTC.

The rearrangement joins TRBV2 to TRBJ1-2, with TRBD1 matching 7 bases. Trimming removed 6 bases from V and 4 bases from J; junction bases left unmatched: 8. CDR3 length: 14 amino acids. From germline, CDR1 is SNHLY and CDR2 FYNNEI. The CDR3 DNA is TGTGCCAGCAGGCCTGGGACAGCAGGCTATGGCTACACCTTC. Its protein product is CASRPGTAGYGYTF.

CDR3 protein: CATLGTMNTEAFF. The CDR3 DNA reads TGTGCCACCCTAGGCACGATGAACACTGAAGCTTTCTTT. The gene calls are TRBV10-3 and TRBJ1-1; D gene uncertain. Looked up from germline, CDR1 is ENHRY and CDR2 is SYGVKD. The CDR3 totals 13 residues. V was clipped by 10 bases and J by 0 bases, with 12 bases between them.

The genes are TRBV29-1 and TRBJ2-3; D is unclear. In germline, CDR1 is SQVTM, CDR2 ANQGSEA. Trimming removed 5 bases at V and 2 bases at J, with 8 bases between. The CDR3 covers 12 residues. Written as DNA, the CDR3 is TGCAGCGTTCGTCCTGTCACAGATACGCAGTATTTT. It translates to CSVRPVTDTQYF.

This clone was found a few times. J is TRBJ2-7 and V is TRBV6-1; 8 bases map to TRBD2. CDR1 and CDR2 from the germline V gene are MNHNS and SASEGT. Trimming at V came to 2 bases and at J to 0 bases, leaving 6 bases not matched to a gene. This CDR3 comprises 16 residues. CDR3 amino acids: CASSEKTGGRSYEQYF. The CDR3 DNA reads TGTGCCAGCAGTGAAAAAACGGGGGGGCGCTCCTACGAGCAGTACTTC.

This clone was seen a few times. V gene TRBV7-8 combines with J gene TRBJ2-5; D is ambiguous. Trimming stripped 2 bases from V and 4 bases from J, with 5 bases between. The CDR3 extends over 12 amino acids. In germline, CDR1 is SGHVS, CDR2 FQNEAQ. This CDR3 is CASSLSGETQYF. CDR3 bases: TGTGCCAGCAGCTTATCAGGAGAGACCCAGTACTTC. The whole variable domain, filled in from reference TRBV7-8 and TRBJ2-5, reads GAGVSQSPRYKVAKRGQDVALRCDPISGHVSLFWYQQALGQGPEFLTYFQNEAQLDKSGLPSDRFFAERPEGSVSTLKIQRTQQEDSAVYLCASSLSGETQYFGPGTRLLVL.

This clone was found once. The gene calls are TRBV7-2 and TRBJ1-6, with D uncertain. Trimming shortened V by 1 base and J by 9 bases, and 7 bases separated the two germline ends. This CDR3 is built from 13 residues. Germline values: CDR1 SGHTA, CDR2 FQGNSA. CDR3 region: CASSLGWASPLHF. The CDR3 DNA reads as TGTGCCAGCAGCTTAGGTTGGGCTTCACCCCTCCACTTT.

A single count supports this clone. V is TRBV3-1 (or the pseudogene TRBV3-2) and J is TRBJ2-1; D uncertain. Germline CDR1 is LGHDT and CDR2 is YNNKEL (reference sequence). The CDR3 is 12 amino acids. V lost 1 base and J 13 bases, leaving 11 bases between the germline ends. The CDR3 sequence is CASSQGPAPQFF. DNA for the CDR3: TGTGCCAGCAGCCAAGGCCCGGCCCCCCAGTTCTTC.

This rearrangement joins TRBV18 to TRBJ1-3; D not certain. Germline lookup yields CDR1 KGHSH and CDR2 LQKENI. Trimming took 5 bases from V and 0 from J, leaving 2 bases between them. CDR3 length: 12 amino acids. The CDR3 coding sequence is TGTGCCAGCTCAAACTCTGGAAACACCATATATTTT. Its translation: CASSNSGNTIYF.

V and J are TRBV10-2 and TRBJ1-3, with 9 bases fitting TRBD1. The junction had 1 base not matched to a gene; V was cut back by 0 bases and J by 1 base. The CDR3 is made up of 16 amino acids. Germline V gives CDR1 WSHSY, CDR2 SAAADI. The DNA for the CDR3 is TGCGCCAGCAGTGAGTCGGGACAGGGATCTGGAAACACCATATATTTT. Translated: CASSESGQGSGNTIYF.

This clone was picked up one time. The chain links TRBV10-3 to TRBJ1-4, with 8 bases fitting TRBD1. The CDR3 sequence is 15 residues long. The germline V gene has CDR1 ENHRY and CDR2 SYGVKD. V dropped 10 bases and J dropped 1; count of bases not matched to a gene: 8. This chain's CDR3 is CATRTGRETNEKLFF. The CDR3, as DNA: TGTGCCACCCGGACAGGGCGAGAAACTAATGAAAAACTGTTTTTT.

The rearrangement uses TRBV20-1 and TRBJ2-1, with D perhaps matching TRBD2 (6 bases). From germline, CDR1 is DFQATT and CDR2 SNEGSKA (reference sequence). Trimming left V 3 bases short and J 3 bases short, with 27 bases between. The CDR3 runs to 19 residues. In DNA, the CDR3 is TGCAGTGCTAGTTCATCTGGTTCTAGCGACCCAGGGCACTACAATGAGCAGTTCTTC. This translates into CSASSSGSSDPGHYNEQFF.